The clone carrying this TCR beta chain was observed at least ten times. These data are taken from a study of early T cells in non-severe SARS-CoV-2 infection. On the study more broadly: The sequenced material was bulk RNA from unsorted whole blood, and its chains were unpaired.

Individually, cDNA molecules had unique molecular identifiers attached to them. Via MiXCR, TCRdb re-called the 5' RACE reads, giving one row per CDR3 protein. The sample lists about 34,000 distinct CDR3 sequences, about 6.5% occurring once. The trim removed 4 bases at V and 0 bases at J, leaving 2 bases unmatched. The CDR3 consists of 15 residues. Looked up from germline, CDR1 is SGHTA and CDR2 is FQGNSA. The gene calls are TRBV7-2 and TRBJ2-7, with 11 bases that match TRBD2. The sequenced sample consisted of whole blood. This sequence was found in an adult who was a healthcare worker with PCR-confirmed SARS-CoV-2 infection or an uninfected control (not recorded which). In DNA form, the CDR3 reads TGTGCCAGCAGCTCTAGCGGGGGGCACTCCTACGAGCAGTACTTC. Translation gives CASSSSGGHSYEQYF.